This T cell receptor beta chain stems from a study of T-cell memory formation after mild COVID-19. Study-level background: The study found TCR clusters largely donor specific. Whole-study findings and limits: Some responding clones appeared in pre-infection memory, suggesting cross-reactive memory joined.

The ends were cut back, 3 bases at V and 2 bases at J, with 11 bases in the middle. CDR3 length: 14 residues. Employing constant-segment primers, 5'RACE generated TCR alpha and TCR beta cDNA libraries bearing sample barcodes and UMIs. In TCRdb, the 5' RACE reads were re-called with MiXCR into one record per CDR3 protein. The table includes 95,000 to 110,000 distinct CDR3 sequences, 13% to 15% detected once. In its sample, this clonotype was seen a few times. Its specificity is unknown. The V and J genes are TRBV12-3 or TRBV12-4 and TRBJ2-7; D gene unclear. This sequence was found in a man aged 18-30 years who had mild COVID-19 (a few samples of this study predate the infection). Cell type and time point are not known. The sample was PBMCs or a T cell subset sorted from them (not recorded which). The CDR3 DNA reads TGTGCCAGCAGTTTCGGGCGGACCACCTACGAGCAGTACTTC. It is translated as CASSFGRTTYEQYF.